The 27 T cell receptor beta chains listed next were all sequenced from one sample in a study of blood T cell repertoires in COVID-19. Using immunoSEQ multiplex PCR, the repertoire was profiled, and TCRdb retains in-frame clones only, with some absent. The data contain more than 85,000 clones, approximately 87% of them singletons. Source material: peripheral blood. These receptors all come from an older woman with acute or convalescent COVID-19.

The genes are TRBV11-2 and TRBJ2-7; 13 bases agree with TRBD2. Germline CDR1 reads SGHAT; CDR2 reads FQNNGV. The CDR3 is made up of 16 amino acids. V was clipped by 2 bases and J by 6 bases; unmatched bases: 7. The DNA for the CDR3 is TGTGCCAGCAGCTTACGAGGGACTAGCGGGATAGGCGAGCAGTACTTC. Protein sequence: CASSLRGTSGIGEQYF.

This chain connects TRBV7-8 to TRBJ2-3, with 12 positions matching TRBD2. The CDR3 is 14 residues long. Trimming at V came to 1 base and at J to 9 bases, leaving 2 bases not matched to a gene. Germline CDR1 is SGHVS and CDR2 is FQNEAQ. This CDR3 is CASSLGLAGDTQYF. DNA of the CDR3: TGTGCCAGCAGCTTAGGACTAGCGGGGGACACGCAGTATTTT.

The chain carries TRBV20-1 and TRBJ2-5, with TRBD1 matching over 7 bases. The CDR3 runs to 14 residues. The V and J ends lost 3 bases and 2 bases, in that order; junction bases with no gene match: 6. Germline V gives CDR1 DFQATT, CDR2 SNEGSKA (reference sequence). This CDR3 is CSASRGQPQETQYF. The CDR3 bases are TGCAGTGCTAGTCGGGGACAGCCACAAGAGACCCAGTACTTC.

The rearrangement links TRBV11-3 to TRBJ1-2; D perhaps matches TRBD1 (6 bases). This CDR3 contains 16 residues. Trimming pared 5 bases from V and 0 bases from J, leaving 16 bases between. The V gene's germline CDR1 is SGHNT and CDR2 YENEEA. This CDR3 reads CASSPTDGQTNYGYTF. Written as DNA, the CDR3 is TGTGCCAGCAGCCCAACCGATGGACAGACTAACTATGGCTACACCTTC. Supplemented by reference TRBV11-3 and TRBJ1-2, the full variable domain reads EAGVVQSPRYKIIEKKQPVAFWCNPISGHNTLYWYLQNLGQGPELLIRYENEEAVDDSQLPKDRFSAERLKGVDSTLKIQPAELGDSAVYLCASSPTDGQTNYGYTFGSGTRLTVV.

Only a few counts were recorded for this clone. The chain links TRBV18 to TRBJ1-6; 8 positions agree with TRBD1. Trimming cost V 3 bases and J 10 bases; bases outside gene matches: 5. CDR3 length: 14 amino acids. The germline CDR1 and CDR2 sequences are KGHSH and LQKENI. CDR3 sequence reads: CASSPDRGGSPLHF. In DNA, the CDR3 is TGTGCCAGCTCACCCGACAGGGGAGGCTCACCCCTCCACTTT.

The chain links TRBV10-3 to TRBJ2-5, with a weak D call TRBD2 (6 bases). The CDR3 runs to 15 residues. The V end was cut by 0 bases, the J end by 5 bases, with 13 bases between. Germline loops: CDR1 ENHRY, CDR2 SYGVKD. The CDR3 is CAISESLGGRETQYF. CDR3 coding DNA: TGTGCCATCAGTGAGTCTTTGGGGGGAAGGGAGACCCAGTACTTC.

The CDR3 bases are TGCGCCAGCAGCCCAATTTCAAGCGACCCGAGGGTAAATGAGCAGTTCTTC. The encoded protein is CASSPISSDPRVNEQFF. The chain links TRBV4-3 to TRBJ2-1; a possible D gene is TRBD2 (5 bases). The V end lost 4 bases, the J end lost 7 bases, and 23 bases lay between the germline ends. This CDR3 is built from 17 residues. Germline V gives CDR1 LGHNA, CDR2 YSLEER.

The chain is built from TRBV7-3 and TRBJ2-7, with D maybe TRBD1 (6 bases). The CDR3 has 13 residues. Germline values: CDR1 SGHTA, CDR2 FQGTGA. Trimming left V 0 bases short and J 5 bases short, with 8 bases between. The CDR3 here is CASSLTYRDEQYF. CDR3 in DNA: TGTGCCAGCAGCTTAACGTACAGGGACGAGCAGTACTTC.

The chain uses TRBV5-1 and TRBJ2-2; D remains ambiguous. In germline, CDR1 is SGHRS, CDR2 YFSETQ. This CDR3 region has 14 residues. V lost 0 bases and J 6 bases, leaving 9 bases between the germline ends. The CDR3 sequence is CASSLVGEAGELFF. CDR3 nucleotides: TGCGCCAGCAGCTTGGTAGGAGAAGCCGGGGAGCTGTTTTTT. Based on the CDR3 plus reference TRBV5-1 and TRBJ2-2, the full variable domain is KAGVTQTPRYLIKTRGQQVTLSCSPISGHRSVSWYQQTPGQGLQFLFEYFSETQRNKGNFPGRFSGRQFSNSRSEMNVSTLELGDSALYLCASSLVGEAGELFFGEGSRLTVL.

J is TRBJ1-1 and V is TRBV15; TRBD1 agrees at 7 bases. CDR1 and CDR2 from the germline V gene are LNHNV and YYDKDF (reference sequence). V was pared by 0 bases and J by 4 bases, with 5 bases of the junction left unmatched. CDR3 size: 15 residues. CDR3 residues: CATSRDRGGGTEAFF. CDR3 sequence (DNA): TGTGCCACCAGCAGAGATCGAGGGGGCGGCACTGAAGCTTTCTTT.

The rearrangement links TRBV18 to TRBJ2-1, with TRBD1 as a possible D gene (7 bases). The V gene lost 3 bases and the J gene lost 4 bases, with 19 bases spanning the gap. CDR1 KGHSH and CDR2 LQKENI come from the germline V gene. The CDR3 extends over 17 amino acids. CDR3 protein: CASSPFGGGQTYNEQFF. The CDR3, as DNA: TGTGCCAGCTCACCTTTCGGAGGGGGCCAAACGTACAATGAGCAGTTCTTC.

This chain links TRBV12-3 or TRBV12-4 with TRBJ2-7; the D gene is possibly TRBD2 (5 bases). Trimming pared 6 bases from V and 0 bases from J, leaving 6 bases between. The CDR3 loop spans 12 amino acids. The CDR3 coding sequence is TGTGCCAGCAGCGGGATCTCCTACGAGCAGTACTTC. It encodes CASSGISYEQYF.

This clone showed up just once. V is TRBV19 and J is TRBJ1-2; D is ambiguous. V dropped 8 bases and J dropped 7 bases, with 17 bases sitting between them. The CDR3 covers 13 residues. Germline V gives CDR1 LNHDA, CDR2 SQIVND (reference sequence). In nucleotides, the CDR3 is TGTGCCAGTGGATTTACCGCAGGCCCTGGCTACACCTTC. This sequence encodes CASGFTAGPGYTF.

This rearrangement joins TRBV30 to TRBJ1-2; maybe TRBD1 (6 bases). The V and J ends lost 5 bases and 0 bases respectively, with 16 bases between them. The CDR3 is made up of 15 amino acids. Germline CDR1 reads GTSNPN; CDR2 reads SVGIG (reference sequence). The CDR3 DNA follows: TGTGCCTGGGGTCCTGGACAGCTACCTAACTATGGCTACACCTTC. Amino acid sequence: CAWGPGQLPNYGYTF. Based on the CDR3 plus reference TRBV30 and TRBJ1-2, the full variable domain is SQTIHQWPATLVQPVGSPLSLECTVEGTSNPNLYWYRQAAGRGLQLLFYSVGIGQISSEVPQNLSASRPQDRQFILSSKKLLLSDSGFYLCAWGPGQLPNYGYTFGSGTRLTVV.

The chain employs TRBV19 and TRBJ1-6; D remains unclear. There are 13 residues in the CDR3. The germline V gene has CDR1 LNHDA and CDR2 SQIVND (reference sequence). Trimming took 6 bases from V and 7 from J, leaving 10 bases between them. The CDR3 loop reads CASRPGTNSPLHF. As DNA, the CDR3 is TGTGCCAGTAGACCAGGCACAAATTCACCCCTCCACTTT.

The CDR3 here is CASSLGRSSPLHF. CDR3 in DNA: TGTGCCAGCAGCTTAGGGAGGTCCTCACCCCTCCACTTT. The chain carries TRBV7-9 and TRBJ1-6; D is ambiguous. V gave up 1 base and J gave up 10 bases, with 8 bases separating them. This CDR3 comprises 13 residues. Germline CDR1 is SEHNR and CDR2 is FQNEAQ (reference sequence).

V is TRBV27 and J is TRBJ2-1; TRBD2 is a possible D gene (7 bases). V lost 3 bases to trimming and J lost 9 bases, with 12 bases between them. Per germline, CDR1 MNHEY and CDR2 SMNVEV (reference sequence). There are 13 residues in the CDR3. The CDR3 is CASSFGGAGEQFF. CDR3 DNA sequence: TGTGCCAGCAGTTTTGGGGGGGCCGGTGAGCAGTTCTTC.

The V call is TRBV19, the J call TRBJ1-2; D unclear. Germline V lookup: CDR1 LNHDA, CDR2 SQIVND (reference sequence). V was shortened by 7 bases and J by 4 bases, with 13 bases between the two germline ends. There are 13 residues in the CDR3. CDR3 DNA sequence: TGTGCCAGTACCCTGGATCGGGTCTATGGCTACACCTTC. This sequence encodes CASTLDRVYGYTF.

The chain joins TRBV5-6 to TRBJ1-5; possibly TRBD1 for D (6 bases). Trimming stripped 0 bases from V and 7 bases from J, with 11 bases between. The CDR3 spans 14 residues. Germline V lookup: CDR1 SGHDT, CDR2 YYEEEE. In DNA form, the CDR3 reads TGTGCCAGCAGCTTGGCCGGGGGGCGGCAGCCCCAGCATTTT. Amino acids: CASSLAGGRQPQHF.

This chain uses TRBV5-1 with TRBJ1-3; D may be TRBD1 (6 bases). V shed 3 bases and J shed 0 bases, with 10 bases lying between them. Per germline, CDR1 SGHRS and CDR2 YFSETQ. The CDR3 is 15 amino acids. CDR3 nucleotide sequence: TGCGCCAGCAGCTCGGACAGCTTCTCTGGAAACACCATATATTTT. Translation gives CASSSDSFSGNTIYF.

In this sample, this clone turned up a few times. The chain employs TRBV5-1 and TRBJ1-2, with no clear D. V lost 1 base, J lost 7 bases, and 14 bases lay in between. Germline V CDR1 and CDR2: SGHRS, YFSETQ. The CDR3 contains 14 residues. In nucleotides, the CDR3 is TGCGCCAGCAGCTTGCGCCTCGAAACCGGTGGCTACACCTTC. Translated: CASSLRLETGGYTF.

This clone turned up a few times. The chain joins TRBV19 to TRBJ1-1, with D possibly being TRBD1 (6 bases). With 6 bases removed from V and 0 bases from J, the gap between germline ends came to 26 bases. CDR1 is LNHDA, CDR2 SQIVND, per germline (reference sequence). The CDR3 covers 19 residues. The CDR3 loop reads CASRGAALYREKMNTEAFF. CDR3 DNA: TGTGCCAGTAGGGGGGCGGCGCTTTACAGGGAAAAGATGAACACTGAAGCTTTCTTT. The complete variable domain, with remaining parts taken from reference TRBV19 and TRBJ1-1, reads DGGITQSPKYLFRKEGQNVTLSCEQNLNHDAMYWYRQDPGQGLRLIYYSQIVNDFQKGDIAEGYSVSREKKESFPLTVTSAQKNPTAFYLCASRGAALYREKMNTEAFFGQGTRLTVV.

The V and J genes are TRBV28 and TRBJ2-7; 8 nucleotides agree with TRBD1. There are 16 residues in the CDR3. V was pared by 4 bases and J by 9 bases, with 17 bases of the junction left unmatched. CDR1 and CDR2 (germline): MDHEN, SYDVKM. This chain's CDR3 is CASSSPLTGDFSGQYF. The CDR3 DNA follows: TGTGCCAGCAGTTCTCCCTTGACAGGGGACTTCTCGGGGCAGTACTTC.

As regards this clone: One end of the junction fails to match germline, which may point to a read error. The rearrangement uses TRBV28 and TRBJ2-7, with 7 bases lining up with TRBD1. Germline V gene lookup returns CDR1 MDHEN and CDR2 SYDVKM. The CDR3 consists of 14 residues. This CDR3 reads CASRFRDRVYEQYF. The CDR3 DNA follows: TGTGCCAGCCGTTTCCGGGACAGAGTCTACGAGCAGTACTTC.

This clone was observed a handful of times. CDR3: CASSTNKKETQYF. CDR3 sequence (DNA): TGTGCCAGTAGTACAAACAAGAAAGAGACCCAGTACTTC. The rearrangement uses TRBV19 and TRBJ2-5; D gene ambiguous. The length of the CDR3 is 13 residues. V was trimmed by 4 bases and J by 3 bases, leaving 9 bases between them. Per the germline V gene, CDR1 is LNHDA and CDR2 is SQIVND (reference sequence).

The genes are TRBV5-1 and TRBJ2-6, with TRBD1 matching over 9 bases. The CDR3 has 18 amino acids. With 4 bases clipped from V and 3 bases from J, the junction kept 11 bases outside the gene matches. The germline V gene encodes CDR1 SGHRS and CDR2 YFSETQ. The CDR3 here is CASSPGTGSLFGANVLTF. The CDR3, as DNA: TGCGCCAGCAGCCCTGGGACAGGGTCTTTGTTTGGGGCCAACGTCCTGACTTTC.

The chain links TRBV9 to TRBJ2-2; TRBD2 matches 8 bases. The V gene end was trimmed by 2 bases and the J gene end by 3 bases; junction bases not matched to a gene: 9. The germline CDR1 and CDR2 sequences are SGDLS and YYNGEE. There are 17 residues in the CDR3. The CDR3, as DNA: TGTGCCAGCAGCGTTCACCGAGCGGGAGCTTACACCGGGGAGCTGTTTTTT. This gives the protein CASSVHRAGAYTGELFF.